These 10 T cell receptor beta chains originate from one sample sequenced in a study of cytomegalovirus exposure and HLA in healthy donors. TCRdb's table, derived via immunoSEQ multiplex PCR, lists solely in-frame clones and lacks some. The top ten hold under 3% of the sample, which has 150,000 to 200,000 clones, about 88% seen once. Sequenced input: PBMCs. These receptors were collected from a young man in good health and CMV-seronegative.

The chain is built from TRBV27 and TRBJ2-7; possible D gene TRBD2, 7 bases. CDR3 length: 13 amino acids. Germline lookup yields CDR1 MNHEY and CDR2 SMNVEV (reference sequence). Trimming left V 10 bases short and J 3 bases short, with 16 bases between. The CDR3 is CATRRGGDYEQYV. The CDR3 DNA reads as TGTGCCACCCGAAGGGGGGGAGACTACGAGCAGTACGTC.

This clone has more than one count but fewer than ten. J is TRBJ2-3 and V is TRBV27, with 9 bases that match TRBD2. Per germline, CDR1 MNHEY and CDR2 SMNVEV (reference sequence). The CDR3 covers 15 residues. Germline trimming cut 5 bases from V and 4 bases from J; bases unmatched to any gene: 7. CDR3 protein: CASSPPAGGADTQYF. The CDR3 DNA sequence: TGTGCCAGCAGTCCCCCCGCGGGGGGGGCAGATACGCAGTATTTT.

This clone appeared once. The gene calls are TRBV27 and TRBJ2-3; D is possibly TRBD2 (5 bases). Deletions cut 5 bases from V and 9 bases from J, with 18 bases between. CDR1 is MNHEY and CDR2 is SMNVEV in the germline V gene (reference sequence). The CDR3 runs 14 residues. The CDR3, as DNA: TGTGCCAGCAGTGGGAGCGACTCCTCGGGGACGCAGTATTTT. It codes for CASSGSDSSGTQYF.

The chain links TRBV4-1 to TRBJ2-3; 9 bases match TRBD2. The CDR3 extends over 15 amino acids. The germline gives CDR1 MGHRA, CDR2 YSYEKL. V shed 5 bases, J shed 4 bases, and the junction held 7 bases outside the gene matches. CDR3 protein: CASSDSQREADTQYF. CDR3 nucleotides: TGCGCCAGCAGCGATTCGCAGCGGGAGGCAGATACGCAGTATTTT.

This chain links TRBV27 with TRBJ2-1; 9 bases map to TRBD2. The J segment lost 3 bases and the V segment lost 5 bases, leaving 5 bases of the junction unmatched. CDR1 is MNHEY and CDR2 is SMNVEV in the germline V gene (reference sequence). The CDR3 covers 15 residues. In DNA form, the CDR3 reads TGTGCCAGCAGTGGGGCGGGAGGGGTCTACAATGAGCAGTTCTTC. It is translated as CASSGAGGVYNEQFF.

This CDR3 is CASSGSGQNNSPLHF. The CDR3 DNA is TGTGCCAGCAGCGGTTCGGGACAGAATAATTCACCCCTCCACTTT. The rearrangement joins TRBV5-4 to TRBJ1-6, with 7 bases fitting TRBD1. The germline V gene has CDR1 SGHNT and CDR2 YYREEE (reference sequence). The CDR3 has 15 amino acids. The V segment lost 4 bases and the J segment 5 bases; nucleotides outside the gene matches: 6.

The rearrangement joins TRBV7-2 to TRBJ1-4; 7 bases are a match to TRBD1. The CDR3 length is 14 residues. Germline V gives CDR1 SGHTA, CDR2 FQGNSA. Losses at the gene ends were 4 bases for V and 7 bases for J; bases not matched to a gene: 6. CDR3 nucleotide sequence: TGTGCCAGCAGCTCGGGACAGTTGTTTGAAAAACTGTTTTTT. It translates to CASSSGQLFEKLFF.

V and J are TRBV6-5 and TRBJ2-7; TRBD2 is a possible D gene (5 bases). With 2 bases removed from V and 1 base from J, the gap between germline ends came to 12 bases. Germline V CDR1 and CDR2: MNHEY, SVGAGI. The CDR3 has 15 residues. CDR3 coding DNA: TGTGCCAGCAGTTACGAACTAGGAGAGTCCTACGAGCAGTACTTC. The encoded protein is CASSYELGESYEQYF.

The V call is TRBV18, the J call TRBJ2-1; 7 nucleotides match TRBD2. Germline values: CDR1 KGHSH, CDR2 LQKENI. CDR3 length equals 14 residues. Unmatched junction bases numbered 8, after V lost 6 bases and J lost 6 bases. CDR3 amino acids: CASSLGGRSNEQFF. Written as DNA, the CDR3 is TGTGCCAGCTCCCTCGGGGGGAGGTCCAATGAGCAGTTCTTC. Based on the CDR3 plus reference TRBV18 and TRBJ2-1, the full variable domain is NAGVMQNPRHLVRRRGQEARLRCSPMKGHSHVYWYRQLPEEGLKFMVYLQKENIIDESGMPKERFSAEFPKEGPSILRIQQVVRGDSAAYFCASSLGGRSNEQFFGPGTRLTVL.

This clone has just a few counts. The V gene is TRBV13, the J gene TRBJ1-2; no firm D call. Trimming pared 3 bases from V and 6 bases from J, leaving 11 bases between. CDR1 is PRHDT and CDR2 is FYEKMQ in the germline V gene (reference sequence). This CDR3 has 13 residues. In nucleotides, the CDR3 is TGTGCCAGCAGCTTTACCCTAGTAGATGGCTACACCTTC. It yields the protein CASSFTLVDGYTF.